A single sample is the source of the 10 T cell receptor beta chains below, sequenced in a study of T cell responses to AZD1222 COVID-19 vaccine (dated by TCRdb to the early 2020s). In light of the paper, this sample's time point label describes: baseline before first vaccination. Libraries were built with the immunoSEQ multiplex PCR assay. TCRdb re-hosts the immuneACCESS table, in-frame sequences only. Its copies lack some clones; in the studies checked, an unresolved V gene accounts for under half of them, and the cause for the rest is not known. For this sample there are 85,000 to 100,000 clones; approximately 92% appear just once. The top ten hold more than 9.5% of the sample. The sample in question was peripheral blood, obtained on day 0 of AZD1222 vaccination. The receptors originated from an adult in good health.

V usage is TRBV19 and J usage is TRBJ2-7; the D is unclear. CDR3 size: 16 residues. The V gene lost 3 bases and the J gene lost 7 bases, with 22 bases spanning the gap. Germline loops: CDR1 LNHDA, CDR2 SQIVND (reference sequence). CDR3 DNA: TGTGCCAGTAGTATTGGGCCCCCTAGACGACTGGGTGAGCAGTACTTC. It codes for CASSIGPPRRLGEQYF.

V and J are TRBV7-2 and TRBJ2-7; 9 nucleotides match TRBD2. With V trimmed by 0 bases and J by 2 bases, 2 bases remained unmatched. The CDR3 spans 15 residues. Looked up from germline, CDR1 is SGHTA and CDR2 is FQGNSA. The CDR3 sequence is CASSLAPSGTYEQYF. Written as DNA, the CDR3 is TGTGCCAGCAGCTTAGCCCCTAGCGGGACCTACGAGCAGTACTTC.

The J gene is TRBJ1-1, the V gene TRBV6-1; D not resolved. V was shortened by 2 bases and J by 3 bases, with 13 bases between the two germline ends. There are 15 residues in the CDR3. CDR1 and CDR2 from the germline V gene are MNHNS and SASEGT. In nucleotides, the CDR3 is TGTGCCAGCAGTGAACCCAGGAACAGTTACACTGAAGCTTTCTTT. This translates into CASSEPRNSYTEAFF.

This chain uses TRBV28 with TRBJ1-2; D perhaps matches TRBD1 (6 bases). The CDR3 contains 15 residues. Per the germline V gene, CDR1 is MDHEN and CDR2 is SYDVKM. V lost 5 bases, J lost 6 bases, and 19 bases lay in between. CDR3 in amino acids: CASSPVGGPLHGYTF. In DNA form, the CDR3 reads TGTGCCAGCAGTCCTGTTGGGGGCCCGCTGCATGGCTACACCTTC.

This sequence joins TRBV4-1 and TRBJ2-1; no definite D call. The CDR3 has 15 amino acids. V was clipped by 4 bases and J by 7 bases, with 17 bases between them. CDR1 is MGHRA, CDR2 YSYEKL, per germline. The CDR3 DNA reads as TGCGCCAGCAGCCCCTCGAAGGGAAGGGAAAATGAGCAGTTCTTC. Amino acid sequence: CASSPSKGRENEQFF.

The chain employs TRBV19 and TRBJ1-5, with D perhaps matching TRBD1 (5 bases). The CDR3 is 15 amino acids. The germline gives CDR1 LNHDA, CDR2 SQIVND (reference sequence). With 4 bases removed from V and 0 bases from J, the gap between germline ends came to 10 bases. CDR3 loop: CASSTTAYSNQPQHF. CDR3 in DNA: TGTGCCAGTAGTACGACAGCCTATAGCAATCAGCCCCAGCATTTT.

J is TRBJ1-6 and V is TRBV16, with D hard to call. The CDR3 is 12 residues long. Looked up from germline, CDR1 is KGHSY and CDR2 is FQNENV. The V end was cut by 0 bases, the J end by 9 bases, with 3 bases between. CDR3 coding DNA: TGTGCCAGCAGCCAATCGGGTTCACCCCTCCACTTT. Amino acid sequence: CASSQSGSPLHF. Combining the CDR3 with reference TRBV16 and TRBJ1-6 gives the whole variable domain GEEVAQTPKHLVRGEGQKAKLYCAPIKGHSYVFWYQQVLKNEFKFLISFQNENVFDETGMPKERFSAKCLPNSPCSLEIQATKLEDSAVYFCASSQSGSPLHFGNGTRLTVT.

This sequence joins TRBV7-9 and TRBJ2-3; D gene ambiguous. Germline lookup yields CDR1 SEHNR and CDR2 FQNEAQ (reference sequence). V shed 5 bases and J shed 0 bases, with 6 bases lying between them. The length of the CDR3 is 13 residues. This CDR3 is CASSPGSTDTQYF. As DNA, the CDR3 is TGTGCCAGCAGCCCCGGGAGCACAGATACGCAGTATTTT.

J is TRBJ1-5 and V is TRBV6-5, with D hard to call. In germline, CDR1 is MNHEY, CDR2 SVGAGI. Trimming removed 7 bases from V and 2 bases from J, with 15 bases in between. This CDR3 has 15 residues. The CDR3 DNA reads as TGTGCCAGCATCTCGGAGAGCCCTGGCAATCAGCCCCAGCATTTT. Translated, it gives CASISESPGNQPQHF.

The genes are TRBV28 and TRBJ1-1, with a tentative D call TRBD1 (6 bases). The germline V gene has CDR1 MDHEN and CDR2 SYDVKM. The CDR3 has 14 amino acids. V was cut by 6 bases and J by 1 base, with 12 bases left in between. CDR3: CASRPRGRNTEAFF. In DNA form, the CDR3 reads TGTGCCAGCAGACCCAGGGGAAGGAACACTGAAGCTTTCTTT. Complete variable domain (other parts from reference TRBV28 and TRBJ1-1): DVKVTQSSRYLVKRTGEKVFLECVQDMDHENMFWYRQDPGLGLRLIYFSYDVKMKEKGDIPEGYSVSREKKERFSLILESASTNQTSMYLCASRPRGRNTEAFFGQGTRLTVV.